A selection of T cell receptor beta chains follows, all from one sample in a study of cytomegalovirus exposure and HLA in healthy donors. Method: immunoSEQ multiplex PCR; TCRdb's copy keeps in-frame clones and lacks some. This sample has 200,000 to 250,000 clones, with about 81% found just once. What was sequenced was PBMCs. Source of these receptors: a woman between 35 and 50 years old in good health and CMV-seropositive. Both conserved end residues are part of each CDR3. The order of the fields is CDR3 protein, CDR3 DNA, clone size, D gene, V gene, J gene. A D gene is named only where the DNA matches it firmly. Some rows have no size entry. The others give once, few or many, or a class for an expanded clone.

CDR3: CASSGAPLAGSYEQYF
DNA: TGTGCCAGCAGCGGCGCCCCACTAGCGGGGTCCTACGAGCAGTACTTC
size: few
D: TRBD2
V: TRBV9
J: TRBJ2-7

CDR3: CASSLSGTVISGYTF
DNA: TGTGCCAGCAGTTTATCCGGGACAGTGATTTCTGGCTACACCTTC
size: .
D: TRBD1
V: TRBV9
J: TRBJ1-2

CDR3: CASSQDIGSGYTF
DNA: TGCGCCAGCAGCCAAGATATCGGGAGTGGCTACACCTTC
size: .
D: .
V: TRBV4-3
J: TRBJ1-2

CDR3: CASNWALQPQHF
DNA: TGTGCCAGTAATTGGGCTTTGCAGCCCCAGCATTTT
size: .
D: .
V: TRBV19
J: TRBJ1-5

CDR3: CASSARGYDYNSPLHF
DNA: TGTGCCAGCAGTGCCAGGGGGTACGACTATAATTCCCCCCTCCACTTT
size: .
D: TRBD1
V: TRBV27
J: TRBJ1-6

CDR3: CASSYSRTTSTDTQYF
DNA: TGTGCCAGCAGTTACTCAAGGACTACTAGCACAGATACGCAGTATTTT
size: .
D: .
V: TRBV6-5
J: TRBJ2-3

CDR3: CASSQGGNEQFF
DNA: TGTGCCAGCTCACAAGGAGGGAATGAGCAGTTCTTC
size: few
D: .
V: TRBV18
J: TRBJ2-1

CDR3: CASSQDLEKQYF
DNA: TGCGCCAGCAGCCAAGACCTAGAGAAGCAGTACTTC
size: .
D: .
V: TRBV4-1
J: TRBJ2-7

CDR3: CASSLERERSYEQYF
DNA: TGTGCCAGCAGCTTAGAGCGGGAAAGGTCCTACGAGCAGTACTTC
size: once
D: TRBD2
V: TRBV7-3
J: TRBJ2-7

CDR3: CASSLGPGTEAFF
DNA: TGTGCCAGCAGCCTAGGTCCAGGGACTGAAGCTTTCTTT
size: .
D: .
V: TRBV6-4
J: TRBJ1-1

CDR3: CASRSKGANSYNEQFF
DNA: TGTGCCAGCAGATCCAAAGGGGCCAATTCCTACAATGAGCAGTTCTTC
size: .
D: .
V: TRBV6-4
J: TRBJ2-1

CDR3: CASSPRIQGTGETQYF
DNA: TGTGCCAGCTCACCAAGAATCCAGGGAACGGGCGAGACCCAGTACTTC
size: .
D: .
V: TRBV18
J: TRBJ2-5

CDR3: CASSRTQRGGYEQYF
DNA: TGTGCCAGCAGTCGAACTCAGCGGGGCGGGTACGAGCAGTACTTC
size: .
D: TRBD2
V: TRBV6-5
J: TRBJ2-7

CDR3: CASSYTLAEEQYF
DNA: TGTGCCAGCAGCTACACCCTAGCGGAGGAGCAGTACTTC
size: .
D: TRBD2
V: TRBV5-4
J: TRBJ2-7